This T cell receptor (beta chain) was identified in a study of human T cells and chemical hapten exposure. MiXCR, applied by TCRdb to the RACE reads, yields one record per CDR3 protein. The sample includes tens of thousands of distinct CDR3 sequences, 8.5% to 10% of them seen just once. Noted time point: pre-sensitization, week 0. Treatment of the sample: therapeutic diphenylcyclopropenone sensitization with weekly scalp DPC. This CDR3 is built from 15 residues. V was clipped by 6 bases and J by 7 bases, with 18 bases between them. CDR1 and CDR2 from the germline V gene are MGHRA and YSYEKL. This sample comprised whole blood, obtained in connection with sensitization to the hapten diphenylcyclopropenone (DPC). The sequence was collected from a woman in her thirties or forties with alopecia areata. Some clones in this sample may be carry-over from other donors' samples. The V call is TRBV4-1, the J call TRBJ2-2; D possibly corresponds to TRBD2 (5 bases). This chain's CDR3 is CASSPLTLTNGELFF. The CDR3 DNA follows: TGCGCCAGCAGTCCACTGACCCTGACTAACGGGGAGCTGTTTTTT.